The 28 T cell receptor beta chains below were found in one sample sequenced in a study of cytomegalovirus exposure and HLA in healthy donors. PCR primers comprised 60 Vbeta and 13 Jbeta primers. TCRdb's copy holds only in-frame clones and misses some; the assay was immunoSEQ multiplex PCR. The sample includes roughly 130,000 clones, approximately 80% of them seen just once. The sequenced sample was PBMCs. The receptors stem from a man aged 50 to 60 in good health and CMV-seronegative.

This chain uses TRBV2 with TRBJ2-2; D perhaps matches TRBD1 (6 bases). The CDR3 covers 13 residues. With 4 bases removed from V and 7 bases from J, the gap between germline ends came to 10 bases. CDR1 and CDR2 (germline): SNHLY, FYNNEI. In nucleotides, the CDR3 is TGTGCCAGCAGTGGTCAGGGGATCGGGGAGCTGTTTTTT. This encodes CASSGQGIGELFF.

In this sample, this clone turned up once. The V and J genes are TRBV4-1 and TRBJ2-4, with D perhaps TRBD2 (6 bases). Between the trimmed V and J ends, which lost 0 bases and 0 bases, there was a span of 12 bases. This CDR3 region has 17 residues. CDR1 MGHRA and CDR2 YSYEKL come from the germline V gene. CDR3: CASSQELGTLAKNIQYF. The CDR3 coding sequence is TGCGCCAGCAGCCAAGAGCTTGGGACTTTAGCCAAAAACATTCAGTACTTC.

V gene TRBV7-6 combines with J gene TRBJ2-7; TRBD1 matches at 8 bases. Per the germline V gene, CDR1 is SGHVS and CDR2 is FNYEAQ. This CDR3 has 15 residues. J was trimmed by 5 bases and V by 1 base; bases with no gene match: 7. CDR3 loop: CASSLGGQGAHEQYF. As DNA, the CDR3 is TGTGCCAGCAGCTTAGGTGGCCAGGGGGCCCACGAGCAGTACTTC.

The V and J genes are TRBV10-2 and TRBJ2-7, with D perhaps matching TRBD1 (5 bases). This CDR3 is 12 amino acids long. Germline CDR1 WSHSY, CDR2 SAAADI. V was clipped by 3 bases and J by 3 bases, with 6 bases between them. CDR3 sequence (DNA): TGCGCCAGCAGTGATGACAGCTACGAGCAGTACTTC. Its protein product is CASSDDSYEQYF.

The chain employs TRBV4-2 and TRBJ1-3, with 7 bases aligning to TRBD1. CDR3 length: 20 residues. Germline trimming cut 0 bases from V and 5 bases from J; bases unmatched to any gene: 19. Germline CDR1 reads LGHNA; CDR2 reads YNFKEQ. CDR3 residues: CASSQDPDPRQGELRNTIYF. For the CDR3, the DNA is TGTGCCAGCAGCCAAGATCCTGATCCCAGACAGGGCGAGCTACGAAACACCATATATTTT.

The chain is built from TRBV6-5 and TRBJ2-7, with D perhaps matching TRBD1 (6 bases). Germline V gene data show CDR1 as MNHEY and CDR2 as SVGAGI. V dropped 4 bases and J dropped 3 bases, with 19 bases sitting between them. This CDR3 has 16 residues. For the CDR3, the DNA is TGTGCCAGCAGTTCACAAACCCCGGGACACCTCTACGAGCAGTACTTC. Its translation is CASSSQTPGHLYEQYF.

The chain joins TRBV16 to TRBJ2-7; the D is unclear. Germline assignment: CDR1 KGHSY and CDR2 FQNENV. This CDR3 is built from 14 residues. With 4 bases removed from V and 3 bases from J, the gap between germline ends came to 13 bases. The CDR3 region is CASSLHTRSYEQYF. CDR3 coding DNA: TGTGCCAGCAGCCTACACACCCGGAGCTACGAGCAGTACTTC.

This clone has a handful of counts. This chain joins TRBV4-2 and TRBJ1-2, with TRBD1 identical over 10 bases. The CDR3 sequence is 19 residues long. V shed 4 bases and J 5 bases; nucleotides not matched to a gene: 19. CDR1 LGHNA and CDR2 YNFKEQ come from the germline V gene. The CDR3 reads CASSRLWQPGQGIVYGYTF. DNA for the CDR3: TGTGCCAGCAGCCGTCTCTGGCAACCGGGACAGGGGATAGTGTATGGCTACACCTTC.

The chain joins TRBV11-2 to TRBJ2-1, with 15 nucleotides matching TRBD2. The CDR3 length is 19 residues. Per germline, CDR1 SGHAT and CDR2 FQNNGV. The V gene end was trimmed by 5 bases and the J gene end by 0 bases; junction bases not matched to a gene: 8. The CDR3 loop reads CASSAGLAGGFSSYNEQFF. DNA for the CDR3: TGTGCCAGCAGCGCTGGACTAGCGGGGGGGTTTAGCTCCTACAATGAGCAGTTCTTC.

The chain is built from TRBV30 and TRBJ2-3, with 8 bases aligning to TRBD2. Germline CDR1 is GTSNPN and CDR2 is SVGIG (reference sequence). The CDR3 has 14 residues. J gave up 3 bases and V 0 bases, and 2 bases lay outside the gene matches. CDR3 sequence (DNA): TGTGCCTGGAGTGTATTAGCGGGGACAGATACGCAGTATTTT. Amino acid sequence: CAWSVLAGTDTQYF. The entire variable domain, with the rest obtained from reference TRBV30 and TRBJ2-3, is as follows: SQTIHQWPATLVQPVGSPLSLECTVEGTSNPNLYWYRQAAGRGLQLLFYSVGIGQISSEVPQNLSASRPQDRQFILSSKKLLLSDSGFYLCAWSVLAGTDTQYFGPGTRLTVL.

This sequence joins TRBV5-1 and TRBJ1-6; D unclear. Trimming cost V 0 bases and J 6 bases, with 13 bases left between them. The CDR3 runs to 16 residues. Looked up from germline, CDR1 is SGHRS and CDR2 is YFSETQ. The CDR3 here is CASSLAPATINSPLHF. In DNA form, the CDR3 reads TGCGCCAGCAGCTTGGCCCCAGCGACCATTAATTCACCCCTCCACTTT.

The CDR3: CASSPQVGGQETQYF. The CDR3 DNA follows: TGCGCCAGCAGCCCCCAAGTGGGGGGACAAGAGACCCAGTACTTC. The V gene is TRBV5-1, the J gene TRBJ2-5, with D possibly TRBD2 on 6 matching bases. Trimming removed 4 bases at V and 2 bases at J, with 15 bases between. This CDR3 is built from 15 residues. Germline V gives CDR1 SGHRS, CDR2 YFSETQ.

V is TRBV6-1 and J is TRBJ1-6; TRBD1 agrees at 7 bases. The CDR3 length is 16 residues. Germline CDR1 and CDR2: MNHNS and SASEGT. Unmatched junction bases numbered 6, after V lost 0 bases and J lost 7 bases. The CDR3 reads CASSEAYRQGNSPLHF. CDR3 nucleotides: TGTGCCAGCAGTGAAGCCTACCGACAGGGCAATTCACCCCTCCACTTT.

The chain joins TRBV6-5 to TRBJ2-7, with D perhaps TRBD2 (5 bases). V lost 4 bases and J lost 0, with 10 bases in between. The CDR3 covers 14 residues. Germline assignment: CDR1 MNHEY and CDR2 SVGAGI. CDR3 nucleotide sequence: TGTGCCAGCAGTTTAACGGGGAGCTCCTACGAGCAGTACTTC. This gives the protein CASSLTGSSYEQYF.

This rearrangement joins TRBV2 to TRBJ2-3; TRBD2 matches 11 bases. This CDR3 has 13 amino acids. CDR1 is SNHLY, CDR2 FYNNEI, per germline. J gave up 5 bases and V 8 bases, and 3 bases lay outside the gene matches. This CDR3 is CASPSGGIDTQYF. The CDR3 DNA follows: TGTGCCAGCCCTAGCGGGGGGATAGATACGCAGTATTTT.

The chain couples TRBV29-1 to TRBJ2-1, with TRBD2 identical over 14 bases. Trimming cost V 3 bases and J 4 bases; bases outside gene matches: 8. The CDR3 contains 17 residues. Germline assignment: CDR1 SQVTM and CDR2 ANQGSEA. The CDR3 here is CSVEKGLAGGEYNEQFF. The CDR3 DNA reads TGCAGCGTTGAGAAAGGACTAGCGGGGGGCGAATACAATGAGCAGTTCTTC.

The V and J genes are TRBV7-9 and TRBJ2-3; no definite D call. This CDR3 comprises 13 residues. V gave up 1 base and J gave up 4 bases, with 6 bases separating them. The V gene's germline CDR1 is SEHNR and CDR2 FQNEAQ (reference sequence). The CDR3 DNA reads TGTGCCAGCAGCTTAGGTTCCTCAGATACGCAGTATTTT. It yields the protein CASSLGSSDTQYF.

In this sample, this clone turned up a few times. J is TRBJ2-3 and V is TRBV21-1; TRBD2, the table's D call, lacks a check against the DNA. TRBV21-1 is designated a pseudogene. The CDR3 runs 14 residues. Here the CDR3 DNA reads TGTGCCAGCAGCAAGACTAGGAGAACAGATACGCAGTATTTT. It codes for CASSKTRRTDTQYF.

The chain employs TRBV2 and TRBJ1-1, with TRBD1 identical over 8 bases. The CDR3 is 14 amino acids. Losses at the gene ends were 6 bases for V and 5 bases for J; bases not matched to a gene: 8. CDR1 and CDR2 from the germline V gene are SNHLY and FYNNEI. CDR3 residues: CASSLTGDGTEAFF. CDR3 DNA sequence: TGTGCCAGCAGCTTGACAGGGGATGGGACTGAAGCTTTCTTT.

This chain's CDR3 is CASSLRGGSTDTQYF. The CDR3 bases are TGCGCCAGCAGCTTACGGGGGGGAAGCACAGATACGCAGTATTTT. The V call is TRBV5-1, the J call TRBJ2-3; 8 nucleotides line up with TRBD2. The germline V gene has CDR1 SGHRS and CDR2 YFSETQ. Unmatched junction bases numbered 2, after V lost 2 bases and J lost 0 bases. There are 15 residues in the CDR3. The variable domain in full, with the rest retrieved from reference TRBV5-1 and TRBJ2-3, is KAGVTQTPRYLIKTRGQQVTLSCSPISGHRSVSWYQQTPGQGLQFLFEYFSETQRNKGNFPGRFSGRQFSNSRSEMNVSTLELGDSALYLCASSLRGGSTDTQYFGPGTRLTVL.

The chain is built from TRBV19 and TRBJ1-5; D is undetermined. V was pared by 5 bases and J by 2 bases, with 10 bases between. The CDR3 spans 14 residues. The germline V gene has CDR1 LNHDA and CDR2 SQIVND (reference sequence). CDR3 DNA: TGTGCCAGTAGTTGGGAGAACGGCAATCAGCCCCAGCATTTT. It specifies CASSWENGNQPQHF.

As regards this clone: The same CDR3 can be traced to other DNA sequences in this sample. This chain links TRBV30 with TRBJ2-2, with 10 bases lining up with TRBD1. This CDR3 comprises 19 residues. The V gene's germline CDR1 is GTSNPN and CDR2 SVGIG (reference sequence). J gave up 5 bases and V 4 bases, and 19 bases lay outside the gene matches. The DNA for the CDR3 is TGTGCCTGGACAAGGGGACAGGGGCCTAATTTCTGGGGAACCGGGGAGCTGTTTTTT. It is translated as CAWTRGQGPNFWGTGELFF.

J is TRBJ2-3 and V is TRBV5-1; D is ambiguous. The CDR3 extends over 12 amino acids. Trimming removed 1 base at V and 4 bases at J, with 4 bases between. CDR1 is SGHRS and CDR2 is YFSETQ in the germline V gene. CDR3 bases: TGCGCCAGCAGCTTGTCTGCAGATACGCAGTATTTT. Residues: CASSLSADTQYF.

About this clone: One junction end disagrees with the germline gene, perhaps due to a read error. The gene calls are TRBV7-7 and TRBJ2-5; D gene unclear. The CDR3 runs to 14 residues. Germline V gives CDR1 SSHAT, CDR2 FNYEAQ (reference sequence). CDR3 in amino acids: CASSNYNQQETQYF. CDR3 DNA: TGTGCTAGCAGCAATTACAACCAACAAGAGACCCAGTACTTC.

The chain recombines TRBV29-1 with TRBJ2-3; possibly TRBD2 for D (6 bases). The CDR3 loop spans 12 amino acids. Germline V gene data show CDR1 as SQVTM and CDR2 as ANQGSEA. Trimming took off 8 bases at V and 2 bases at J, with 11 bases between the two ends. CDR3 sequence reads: CSLSDYTDTQYF. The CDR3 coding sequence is TGCAGCTTATCGGACTACACAGATACGCAGTATTTT.

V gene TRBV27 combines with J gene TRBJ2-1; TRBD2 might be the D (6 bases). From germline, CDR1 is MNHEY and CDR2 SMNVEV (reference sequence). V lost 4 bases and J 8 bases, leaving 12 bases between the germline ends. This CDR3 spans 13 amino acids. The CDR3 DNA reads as TGTGCCAGCAGTTCCACCGGGGGTGATGAGCAGTTCTTC. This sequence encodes CASSSTGGDEQFF.

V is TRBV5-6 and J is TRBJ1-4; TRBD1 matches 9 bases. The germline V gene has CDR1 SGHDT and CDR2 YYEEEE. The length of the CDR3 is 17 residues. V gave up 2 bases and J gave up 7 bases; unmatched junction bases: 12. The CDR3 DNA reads TGTGCCAGCAGCTTATATTCCGGGACAGGGATAATTGAAAAACTGTTTTTT. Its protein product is CASSLYSGTGIIEKLFF.

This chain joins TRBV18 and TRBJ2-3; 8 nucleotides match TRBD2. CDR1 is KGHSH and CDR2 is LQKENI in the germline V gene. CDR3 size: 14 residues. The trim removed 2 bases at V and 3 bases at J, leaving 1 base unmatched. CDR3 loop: CASSPTSGTDTQYF. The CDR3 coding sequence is TGTGCCAGCTCACCAACTAGCGGTACAGATACGCAGTATTTT.